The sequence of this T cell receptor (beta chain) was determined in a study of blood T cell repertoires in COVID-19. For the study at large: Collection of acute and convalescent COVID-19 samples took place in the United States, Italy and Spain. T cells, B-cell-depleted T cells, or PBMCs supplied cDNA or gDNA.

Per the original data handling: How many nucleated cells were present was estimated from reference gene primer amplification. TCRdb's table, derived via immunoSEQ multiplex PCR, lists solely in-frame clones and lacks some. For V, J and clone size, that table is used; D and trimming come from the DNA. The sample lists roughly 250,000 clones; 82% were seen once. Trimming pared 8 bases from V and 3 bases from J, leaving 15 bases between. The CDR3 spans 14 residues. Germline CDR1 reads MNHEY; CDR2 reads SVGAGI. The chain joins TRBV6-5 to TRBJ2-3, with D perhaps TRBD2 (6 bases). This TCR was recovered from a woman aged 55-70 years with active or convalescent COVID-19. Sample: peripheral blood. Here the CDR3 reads CASQGGVGTDTQYF. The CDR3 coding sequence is TGTGCCAGCCAAGGCGGGGTGGGGACAGATACGCAGTATTTT.